This paragraph covers one TCR beta chain sequence. This sample was taken from a study of identical twins. TCRdb itself ran the 5' RACE reads through MiXCR, one entry per CDR3 protein. The table lists hundreds of thousands of distinct CDR3 sequences, 24% of them singletons, with about 3% in the top ten. The sample also formed part of further work on T cells expressing NK-cell markers.

Sequenced input: CD4+ T cells sorted from blood. The clonotype was recovered from a woman aged 18-29 years in good health.

The CDR3 loop reads CASARLAGRTTKQYF. As DNA, the CDR3 is TGTGCCAGCGCCCGACTAGCGGGGCGAACTACGAAACAGTACTTC. The chain has TRBV12-3 or TRBV12-4 and TRBJ2-7; 11 bases map to TRBD2. CDR3 size: 15 residues. V was pared by 8 bases and J by 10 bases, with 16 bases of the junction left unmatched.